Presented here are 10 T cell receptor beta chains from one specimen sequenced in a study of cytomegalovirus exposure and HLA in healthy donors. PCR employed 60 Vbeta and 13 Jbeta primers. Here immunoSEQ multiplex PCR was the method, and the copy in TCRdb shows in-frame clones only, minus some. This table has roughly 130,000 clones, around 74% appearing once. The source material was PBMCs. Receptor source: a woman aged 45-65 years in good health and CMV-seropositive.

The sample holds one count of this clone. The chain uses TRBV5-4 and TRBJ1-1; D possibly corresponds to TRBD1 (5 bases). The germline V gene encodes CDR1 SGHNT and CDR2 YYREEE (reference sequence). The CDR3 is 15 amino acids. The V end lost 4 bases, the J end lost 0 bases, and 13 bases lay between the germline ends. The CDR3 protein is CASSGGGWVNTEAFF. CDR3 coding DNA: TGTGCCAGCAGCGGGGGAGGGTGGGTGAACACTGAAGCTTTCTTT.

The J gene is TRBJ2-1, the V gene TRBV27, with 8 bases identical to TRBD2. The CDR3 runs 16 residues. CDR1 and CDR2 from the germline V gene are MNHEY and SMNVEV (reference sequence). Unmatched junction bases numbered 8, after V lost 2 bases and J lost 5 bases. For the CDR3, the DNA is TGTGCCAGCAGTTTAGAGGGCGGGACTAGGGACAATGAGCAGTTCTTC. It specifies CASSLEGGTRDNEQFF.

On this clone itself: Other DNA sequences from this sample encode an identical CDR3 as well. The chain has TRBV2 and TRBJ2-1; possible D gene TRBD2, 6 bases. Trimming pared 5 bases from V and 4 bases from J, leaving 12 bases between. The CDR3 consists of 14 residues. Germline assignment: CDR1 SNHLY and CDR2 FYNNEI. The CDR3, as DNA: TGTGCCAGCAGTCCGCGGGGAGATTACAATGAGCAGTTCTTC. Residues: CASSPRGDYNEQFF.

Concerning this clone: One end of the junction fails to match germline, which may point to a read error. V and J are TRBV7-9 and TRBJ1-1; D not resolved. The CDR3 contains 12 residues. Per germline, CDR1 SEHNR and CDR2 FQNEAQ (reference sequence). CDR3 in DNA: TGTTCCAGCAGCCCAAGAGGGACTGAAGCTTTCTTT. It codes for CSSSPRGTEAFF. Full variable domain (remainder filled in from reference TRBV7-9 and TRBJ1-1): DTGVSQNPRHKITKRGQNVTFRCDPISEHNRLYWYRQTLGQGPEFLTYFQNEAQLEKSRLLSDRFSAERPKGSFSTLEIQRTEQGDSAMYLCSSSPRGTEAFFGQGTRLTVV.

This chain connects TRBV5-4 to TRBJ2-5; D is perhaps TRBD2 (7 bases). Germline loops: CDR1 SGHNT, CDR2 YYREEE (reference sequence). The CDR3 runs 15 residues. Trimming took off 4 bases at V and 2 bases at J, with 15 bases between the two ends. CDR3: CASSPIGGRQETQYF. The CDR3 bases are TGTGCCAGCAGCCCTATCGGGGGGCGTCAAGAGACCCAGTACTTC.

The chain is built from TRBV19 and TRBJ2-1; the D is unclear. Germline values: CDR1 LNHDA, CDR2 SQIVND (reference sequence). Deletions cut 3 bases from V and 7 bases from J, with 10 bases between. This CDR3 comprises 13 residues. This CDR3 is CASSILIGNEQFF. CDR3 coding DNA: TGTGCCAGTAGTATCCTGATCGGGAATGAGCAGTTCTTC.

The chain's CDR3 is CAWTAYNSPLHF. CDR3 nucleotides: TGTGCCTGGACAGCCTATAATTCACCCCTCCACTTT. This chain links TRBV30 with TRBJ1-6, with D hard to call. The CDR3 has 12 amino acids. Per the germline V gene, CDR1 is GTSNPN and CDR2 is SVGIG (reference sequence). V was trimmed by 4 bases and J by 2 bases, leaving 3 bases between them.

Only a few counts were recorded for this clone. This sequence joins TRBV6-6 and TRBJ2-7; possible D gene TRBD2, 5 bases. CDR3 length equals 15 residues. The germline CDR1 and CDR2 sequences are MNHNY and SVGAGI (reference sequence). Trimming took off 4 bases at V and 4 bases at J, with 17 bases between the two ends. CDR3 sequence reads: CASSSDVGSGYEQYF. In DNA, the CDR3 is TGTGCCAGCAGTTCCGATGTAGGGAGTGGGTACGAGCAGTACTTC.

This chain links TRBV6-1 with TRBJ2-3; 7 nucleotides align to TRBD2. V shed 6 bases and J 0 bases; nucleotides not matched to a gene: 3. The CDR3 totals 14 residues. Germline V gene lookup returns CDR1 MNHNS and CDR2 SASEGT. The CDR3 nucleotides are TGTGCCAGCAGACTAGCGTCTAGCACAGATACGCAGTATTTT. Translation: CASRLASSTDTQYF.

CDR3 region: CATSRVGDRAINQPQHF. CDR3 coding DNA: TGTGCCACCAGCAGAGTCGGGGACAGGGCGATAAATCAGCCCCAGCATTTT. The V gene is TRBV15, the J gene TRBJ1-5; TRBD1 matches 9 bases. Losses at the gene ends were 1 base for V and 4 bases for J; bases not matched to a gene: 8. CDR1 is LNHNV, CDR2 YYDKDF, per germline (reference sequence). The CDR3 is 17 residues long.